What follows are 5 T cell receptor beta chains derived from one specimen sequenced in a study of blood T cell repertoires in COVID-19. Clones were read by immunoSEQ multiplex PCR, and TCRdb kept only the in-frame ones, dropping some. The sample lists fewer than 130,000 clones, 88% occurring once. The sample consisted of peripheral blood. The receptor source for this set is a woman aged 50 to 65 with acute or convalescent COVID-19.

The chain couples TRBV2 to TRBJ2-1; TRBD2 matches at 14 bases. CDR3 length equals 16 residues. Germline CDR1 SNHLY, CDR2 FYNNEI. V gave up 5 bases and J gave up 5 bases; unmatched junction bases: 5. The CDR3 protein is CASSWGLAGVNNEQFF. CDR3 nucleotides: TGTGCCAGCAGTTGGGGACTAGCGGGAGTAAACAATGAGCAGTTCTTC.

V is TRBV7-9 and J is TRBJ1-4; tentative D call: TRBD1 (6 bases). CDR3 size: 16 residues. The V gene's germline CDR1 is SEHNR and CDR2 FQNEAQ (reference sequence). V was cut by 5 bases and J by 0 bases, with 13 bases left in between. CDR3 residues: CASSLGTPATNEKLFF. In DNA form, the CDR3 reads TGTGCCAGCAGCCTAGGGACACCTGCAACTAATGAAAAACTGTTTTTT.

This chain uses TRBV4-1 with TRBJ2-2; maybe TRBD1 (6 bases). The germline CDR1 and CDR2 sequences are MGHRA and YSYEKL. This CDR3 has 19 residues. V was cut by 0 bases and J by 1 base, with 18 bases left in between. The CDR3 DNA sequence: TGCGCCAGCAGCCAAGATCTAGAGGGACACGGAAAGAACACCGGGGAGCTGTTTTTT. Protein product: CASSQDLEGHGKNTGELFF.

The chain employs TRBV11-2 and TRBJ1-3, with 7 positions matching TRBD1. Germline CDR1 is SGHAT and CDR2 is FQNNGV. The CDR3 is 17 residues long. The V and J ends lost 2 bases and 0 bases, in that order; junction bases with no gene match: 7. The CDR3 protein is CASSLTGGGPSGNTIYF. In DNA, the CDR3 is TGTGCCAGCAGCTTAACAGGAGGGGGCCCCTCTGGAAACACCATATATTTT.

The chain couples TRBV5-1 to TRBJ2-5, with TRBD1 as a possible D gene (6 bases). This CDR3 is built from 15 residues. Trimming removed 4 bases at V and 5 bases at J, with 18 bases between. Germline lookup yields CDR1 SGHRS and CDR2 YFSETQ. Here the CDR3 reads CASSPDRVIGETQYF. DNA for the CDR3: TGCGCCAGCAGCCCGGACAGAGTAATTGGGGAGACCCAGTACTTC.